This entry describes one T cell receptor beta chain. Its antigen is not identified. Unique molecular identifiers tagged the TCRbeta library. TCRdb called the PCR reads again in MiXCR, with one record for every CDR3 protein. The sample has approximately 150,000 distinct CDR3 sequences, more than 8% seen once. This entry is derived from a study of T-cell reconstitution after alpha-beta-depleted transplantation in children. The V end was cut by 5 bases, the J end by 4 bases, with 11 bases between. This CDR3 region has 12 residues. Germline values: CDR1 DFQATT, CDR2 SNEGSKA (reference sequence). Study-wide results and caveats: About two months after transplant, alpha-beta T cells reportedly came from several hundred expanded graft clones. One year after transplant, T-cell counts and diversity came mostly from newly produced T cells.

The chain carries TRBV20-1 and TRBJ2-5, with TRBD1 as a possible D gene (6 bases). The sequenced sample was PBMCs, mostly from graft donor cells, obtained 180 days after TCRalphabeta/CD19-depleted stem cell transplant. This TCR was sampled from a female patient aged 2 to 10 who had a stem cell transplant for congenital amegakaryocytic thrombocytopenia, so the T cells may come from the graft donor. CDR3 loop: CSAPRGRETQYF. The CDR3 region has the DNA TGCAGTGCTCCTAGGGGGAGAGAGACCCAGTACTTC.